These T cell receptor beta chains were read from a single sample in a study of blood T cell repertoires in COVID-19. The table came from immunoSEQ multiplex PCR; TCRdb's copy has only in-frame clones and leaves some out. The table lists roughly 50,000 clones, 85% of them singletons. What was sequenced was peripheral blood. The receptors come from a woman aged 55-69 years with acute or convalescent COVID-19. The CDR3 runs from the conserved cysteine through the conserved F or W. Fields, in order: V gene, J gene, CDR3 protein.

v_call: TRBV29-1; j_call: TRBJ1-3; cdr3_aa: CSVASFSGNTIYF
v_call: TRBV5-1; j_call: TRBJ2-1; cdr3_aa: CASSSTSGTLNEQFF
v_call: TRBV30; j_call: TRBJ2-1; cdr3_aa: CAWMSPNEQFF
v_call: TRBV7-9; j_call: TRBJ2-5; cdr3_aa: CASSFDRGRETQYF
v_call: TRBV18; j_call: TRBJ1-1; cdr3_aa: CASSPQVSGESTEAFF
v_call: TRBV19; j_call: TRBJ2-6; cdr3_aa: CASSIEGGAAGANVLTF
v_call: TRBV11-2; j_call: TRBJ2-1; cdr3_aa: CASSLDNFSGAENEQFF
v_call: TRBV25-1; j_call: TRBJ1-1; cdr3_aa: CASSDGGWITEAFF
v_call: TRBV3-1/TRBV3-2; j_call: TRBJ2-2; cdr3_aa: CASSRTSGTGELFF
v_call: TRBV10-1; j_call: TRBJ2-1; cdr3_aa: CASSAPGRGDEQFF
v_call: TRBV6-6; j_call: TRBJ2-2; cdr3_aa: CASSHLPGGLASTGELFF